This T cell receptor beta chain is from a study of T cells in Graves' hyperthyroidism and ophthalmopathy (dated by TCRdb to between 2018 and 2020). Regarding the complete study: Peripheral blood samples were taken at the time of initial diagnosis, prior to any treatment. TCR V-J signatures able to tell the groups apart were searched for in a discovery cohort of 90 to 100 patients, of whom about 40 had Graves' ophthalmopathy and around 58 had stable Graves' hyperthyroidism. Prospective prediction of ophthalmopathy was tested in an independent validation cohort of approximately 19 hyperthyroidism patients and 15 to 17 patients who later progressed to ophthalmopathy. The 95 to 100 discovery patients were divided at random into training and test sets in a 7:3 ratio. In addition, the study compared T-cell repertoires in thyroid tissue and in blood from five to seven Graves' hyperthyroidism patients. After sampling, hyperthyroidism patients received methimazole starting at 30 mg daily, and ophthalmopathy patients received high-dose intravenous methylprednisolone. TCR Vbeta CDR3 sequencing of 140 or so peripheral blood samples (around 45 ophthalmopathy, around 80 hyperthyroidism and around 17 progressor patients) is reported in the paper.

The CDR3 goes from the cysteine to the phenylalanine over 16 residues. Only the CDR3 portion is preserved as DNA: 48 bases, with reading frame beginning at the first base. The junction carries 14 bases between V and J, which are trimmed by 2 bases and 1 base respectively. CDR1 and CDR2 are drawn from the germline V gene (reference sequence): LGHDT, YNNKEL. This clonotype was recorded at least ten times. Its specific antigen is unknown. Base qualities are not at hand, and no much larger clone is one base apart. A patient counted as having stable Graves' hyperthyroidism if no progression to ophthalmopathy occurred over 18 months of follow-up. Hyperthyroidism patients were newly diagnosed, had a disease duration of under 2 months, and were aged 18 to 65 years. Any patient with an uncontrolled infection, another autoimmune disease, pregnancy or lactation was excluded. Diagnoses were based on clinical symptoms, serum thyroxine and TRAb, thyroid ultrasound and orbital computed tomography. Ficoll-Paque density gradient centrifugation was used to isolate PBMCs from 9.5 to 10 ml of fresh peripheral blood. Total RNA was extracted using Trizol reagent, and RNA quality was assessed on an Agilent 2100 Bioanalyzer.

Amplification of TCR beta CDR3 regions was carried out from RNA transcripts. For the first round of RT-PCR on the TCR CDR3, the HTBI primer set was used together with the Qiagen OneStep RT-PCR kit. Libraries were constructed in a second round of multiplex PCR, after which size selection and purification were carried out. Sequencing of the libraries was done on an Illumina HiSeq2000 using paired-end 100 bp reads. Concerning the study's data processing: SOAPnuke was used to process the raw data, with reads discarded if the reads contained adapters or uncalled bases, had a mean Phred below 15, or lacked an exact constant-primer or identifier match. High-quality paired reads were merged with COPE v1.2.5, and unique nucleotide sequences were defined as clonotypes. MiTCR v1.1 was used to align clonotypes to the IMGT TRBV, TRBD and TRBJ reference segments. Only V-J combinations with frequency above 0.0001, covering 99% to 99.2% of repertoires, were analysed. The TCS score was defined as F50 (clonal expansion) divided by E x V (chaos), with BLOSUM62-based TCRdist calculated between CDR3 peptides within each V-J. Welch's t-statistics and random forest reduced 450 to 600 V-J features to roughly 13, which were used in a naive Bayes classifier (R e1071). TCRdb reworked the public reads: Q25 trimming with fastp, MiXCR clone assembly, productive beta chains retained. Each CDR3 protein appears once, grouped with its most common genes and DNA. The V and J calls and clone size come from TCRdb's table, not from the authors' own analysis. The table for this sample lists about 590,000 distinct CDR3 sequences; 15% to 18% of them were counted only once. The ten largest clones add up to roughly 6.6% of the sample.

Overall results and qualifications from the work: Sample size was not statistically predetermined, and blinding of investigators to group allocation was not performed. In validation, progression to ophthalmopathy was predicted by the model with nearly 71% sensitivity and 72% to 85% specificity, a median of approximately 7.1 months before onset. Most expanded thyroid clonotypes (frequency above 0.001) were also found in blood, which suggests that blood repertoires may mirror thyroid immune responses. A 13 V-J signature model separated ophthalmopathy from stable hyperthyroidism, with nearly 90% sensitivity and 81% to 82% specificity in cross-validation and 80%/75% in testing.

The chain was built from TRBV3-1 and TRBJ1-1, with no D gene named confidently. Sequenced: blood. This receptor was identified in a woman between 25 and 40 years old with Graves' hyperthyroidism. The CDR3 is CASSQQVNGPNTEAFF. The DNA sequence is TGTGCCAGCAGCCAACAGGTGAACGGTCCGAACACTGAAGCTTTCTTT.